The present TCR beta chain was sequenced within a study of blood T cell repertoires in COVID-19. Study at large: PBMCs, B-cell-depleted T cells, or T cells were the source of the cDNA or gDNA that made up the material.

Assay used: immunoSEQ multiplex PCR; TCRdb lists only in-frame clones, some missing. The sample has more than 95,000 clones, about 81% seen once; the top ten hold 15% to 20%. CDR1 MNHEY and CDR2 SMNVEV come from the germline V gene (reference sequence). Trimming removed 5 bases at V and 3 bases at J, with 13 bases between. This CDR3 has 14 amino acids. The chain joins TRBV27 to TRBJ1-1; D might be TRBD1 (5 bases). The sequenced sample consisted of peripheral blood. This sequence was found in a man older than 75 with acute or convalescent COVID-19. Written as DNA, the CDR3 is TGTGCCAGCAGTACAACGTCAGGGTACACTGAAGCTTTCTTT. This codes for CASSTTSGYTEAFF.